This TCR beta chain was sequenced in a study of shared clonotypes between healthy human individuals. Notes on the study in general: Across subsets, estimated richness was generally greater for naive than for memory populations.

Clones were sequenced by immunoSEQ multiplex PCR, and TCRdb holds only the in-frame ones, with some missing. The repertoire holds some 2,000,000 clones, with roughly 94% as singletons. Turning to this clone: Its antigen is currently unknown.

There were no recent acute infections or vaccinations among the donors, who were healthy HIV-negative adults. The V gene's germline CDR1 is MDHEN and CDR2 SYDVKM. CDR3 length equals 16 residues. The V segment lost 4 bases and the J segment 3 bases; nucleotides outside the gene matches: 7. V and J are TRBV28 and TRBJ2-7; 12 nucleotides align to TRBD1. The clonotype was recovered from a man younger than 35 in good health. The sample consisted of naive CD4+ T cells sorted from blood. Subset noted: CD45RA+ positively selected. The CDR3 sequence: CASSSRDRGLNYEQYF. The CDR3 region has the DNA TGTGCCAGCAGTTCCCGGGACAGGGGGCTTAACTACGAGCAGTACTTC.